This record concerns one T cell receptor (beta chain) sequence. Its antigen is undetermined. The sample originates from a study of siplizumab effects on memory and regulatory T cells. Study-level points and caveats: No functional test confirmed suppression by proliferating siplizumab-culture Tregs. Sequences below about 10^-5 frequency were poorly captured, limiting mapping of alloreactive clones.

From germline, CDR1 is SGHRS and CDR2 YFSETQ. This CDR3 spans 15 amino acids. Trimming at V came to 4 bases and at J to 4 bases, leaving 5 bases not matched to a gene. The study assayed 100,000 or so TCR templates per sample. Some clones are missing from TCRdb's copy, which holds only in-frame ones; the method was immunoSEQ multiplex PCR. The table lists fewer than 130,000 clones, roughly 92% of them singletons. The sample consisted of CD4+ T cells sorted from blood. The V and J genes are TRBV5-1 and TRBJ2-6; 7 positions match TRBD1. This TCR derives from a human donor in good health. As DNA, the CDR3 is TGCGCCAGCAGCGAGACAGGGTCCGGGGCCAACGTCCTGACTTTC. It yields the protein CASSETGSGANVLTF.